One TCR beta chain is described in this entry. Its cognate antigen is unknown. V lost 1 base and J lost 5, with 9 bases in between. Germline V lookup: CDR1 SGHRS, CDR2 YFSETQ. The CDR3 sequence is 13 residues long. This specimen comes from a study of shared clonotypes between healthy human individuals. Turning to the study itself: Participating donors consisted of two women and three men aged 18 to 49.

The assay was immunoSEQ multiplex PCR, and TCRdb's table has in-frame clones only and misses some. The sample records some 1.5 million clones, 95% to 99% being singletons. General study findings and limits: Researchers found naive subsets generally carried larger estimated richness than memory subsets. Naive CD4 clonotypes were shared across several donors at about 5%.

The rearrangement joins TRBV5-1 to TRBJ2-5; D gene unclear. The clonotype was recovered from a man aged 25-45 years in good health. The sequencing sample was made of naive CD4+ T cells sorted from blood. The subset: CD45RA+ positively selected. The CDR3 loop reads CASSLKFGETQYF. CDR3 nucleotide sequence: TGCGCCAGCAGCTTGAAGTTTGGGGAGACCCAGTACTTC.